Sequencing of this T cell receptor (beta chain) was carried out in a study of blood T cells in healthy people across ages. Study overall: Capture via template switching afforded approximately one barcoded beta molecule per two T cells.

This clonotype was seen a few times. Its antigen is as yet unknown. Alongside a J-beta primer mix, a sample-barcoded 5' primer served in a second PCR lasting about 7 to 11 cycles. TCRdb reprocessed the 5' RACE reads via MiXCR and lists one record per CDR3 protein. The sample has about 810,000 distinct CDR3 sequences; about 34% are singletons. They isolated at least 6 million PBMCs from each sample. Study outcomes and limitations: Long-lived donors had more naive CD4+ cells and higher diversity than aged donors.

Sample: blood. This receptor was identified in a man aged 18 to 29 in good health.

CDR3 nucleotide sequence: TGCGCCAGCAGCCAAGACGGGACTAGCCTAAGCACAGATACGCAGTATTTT. Amino acids: CASSQDGTSLSTDTQYF. This chain uses TRBV4-3 with TRBJ2-3; the match to TRBD2 covers 9 bases. The CDR3 sequence is 17 residues long. In germline, CDR1 is LGHNA, CDR2 YSLEER. Trimming removed 0 bases from V and 0 bases from J; junction bases left unmatched: 4.